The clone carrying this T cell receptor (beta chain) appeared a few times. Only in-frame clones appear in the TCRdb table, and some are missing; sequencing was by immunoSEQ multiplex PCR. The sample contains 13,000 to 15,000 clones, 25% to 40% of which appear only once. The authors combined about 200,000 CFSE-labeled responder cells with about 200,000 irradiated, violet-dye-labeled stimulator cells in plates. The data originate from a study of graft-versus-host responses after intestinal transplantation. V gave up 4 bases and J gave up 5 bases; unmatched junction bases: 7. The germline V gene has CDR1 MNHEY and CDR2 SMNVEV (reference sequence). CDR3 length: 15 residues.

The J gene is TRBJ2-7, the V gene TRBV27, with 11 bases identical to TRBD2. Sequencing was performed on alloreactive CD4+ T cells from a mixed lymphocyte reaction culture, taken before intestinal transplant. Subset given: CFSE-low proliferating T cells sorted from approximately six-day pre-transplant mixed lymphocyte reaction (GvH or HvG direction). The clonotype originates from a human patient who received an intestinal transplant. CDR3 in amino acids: CASSSLLAGVDEQYF. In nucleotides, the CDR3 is TGTGCCAGCAGTTCCCTACTAGCGGGAGTAGACGAGCAGTACTTC.